These T cell receptor beta chains were read from a single sample in a study of human T cells and chemical hapten exposure. Each CDR3 protein gets one entry after TCRdb re-called the RACE reads with MiXCR. The sample includes around 350,000 distinct CDR3 sequences, approximately 5% seen only once; the top ten take about 7.7%. The source was whole blood, collected in connection with sensitization to the hapten diphenylcyclopropenone (DPC). Receptors were obtained from a woman between 18 and 30 years old with alopecia areata. Some clones in this sample may be carry-over from other donors' samples. CDR3s include the opening cysteine and the closing phenylalanine or tryptophan. Each record gives: CDR3 DNA, CDR3 protein, V gene, D gene, CDR3 length, J gene, clone size. The D gene is left open where the match is weak. Size values are once, few and many counts, or a class for expanded clones, and some rows have none.

cdr3_nt: TGTGCCAGCAGTGAAGCAGGAGTACGGGGAAGCTCCTACAATGAGCAGTTCTTC
cdr3_aa: CASSEAGVRGSSYNEQFF
v_call: TRBV2
d_call: .
cdr3_length: 18
j_call: TRBJ2-1
clone_size: few

cdr3_nt: TGCGCCAGCAGCTTGCTACAGGGCCAAAATGAGCAGTTCTTC
cdr3_aa: CASSLLQGQNEQFF
v_call: TRBV5-1
d_call: .
cdr3_length: 14
j_call: TRBJ2-1
clone_size: .

cdr3_nt: TGTGCCAGCAGCCGACTACCGGACATCTACTCTGGAAACACCATATATTTT
cdr3_aa: CASSRLPDIYSGNTIYF
v_call: TRBV5-6
d_call: .
cdr3_length: 17
j_call: TRBJ1-3
clone_size: few

cdr3_nt: TGTGCCAGCAGTGAAGGAGTAGCGGAGAATGAGCAGTTCTTC
cdr3_aa: CASSEGVAENEQFF
v_call: TRBV6-1
d_call: .
cdr3_length: 14
j_call: TRBJ2-1
clone_size: many

cdr3_nt: TGTGCCAGCAGTGTGAGCGGACCCTACAATGAGCAGTTCTTC
cdr3_aa: CASSVSGPYNEQFF
v_call: TRBV2
d_call: .
cdr3_length: 14
j_call: TRBJ2-1
clone_size: .

cdr3_nt: TGTGCCAGCAGTTACCTACTGGGCACCGAGGGGGACACAGATACGCAGTATTTT
cdr3_aa: CASSYLLGTEGDTDTQYF
v_call: TRBV6-2/TRBV6-3
d_call: .
cdr3_length: 18
j_call: TRBJ2-3
clone_size: many

cdr3_nt: TGCAGTGCTACGGGACAGCCCCTCGGCGGCAATGAAAAACTGTTTTTT
cdr3_aa: CSATGQPLGGNEKLFF
v_call: TRBV20-1
d_call: TRBD1
cdr3_length: 16
j_call: TRBJ1-4
clone_size: .

cdr3_nt: TGCGCCAGCAGAGTCACGGGGGACTACACAGATACGCAGTATTTT
cdr3_aa: CASRVTGDYTDTQYF
v_call: TRBV5-1
d_call: TRBD2
cdr3_length: 15
j_call: TRBJ2-3
clone_size: .

cdr3_nt: TGCAGTGCTAGCACTTCCCAGCCCCAGCATTTT
cdr3_aa: CSASTSQPQHF
v_call: TRBV20-1
d_call: .
cdr3_length: 11
j_call: TRBJ1-5
clone_size: many

cdr3_nt: TGTGCCAGCAGCTGGGACTTGGCTGGGGCCAACGTCCTGACTTTC
cdr3_aa: CASSWDLAGANVLTF
v_call: TRBV7-9
d_call: .
cdr3_length: 15
j_call: TRBJ2-6
clone_size: few

cdr3_nt: TGTGCCAGCAGCAAGGACAGGGACCTCTTGCCCCAGCATTTT
cdr3_aa: CASSKDRDLLPQHF
v_call: TRBV6-5
d_call: TRBD1
cdr3_length: 14
j_call: TRBJ1-5
clone_size: .

cdr3_nt: TGTGCCAGCAGTTTGTTCGGCGGGACAGCTTCTAACTATGGCTACACCTTC
cdr3_aa: CASSLFGGTASNYGYTF
v_call: TRBV12-3/TRBV12-4
d_call: TRBD1
cdr3_length: 17
j_call: TRBJ1-2
clone_size: many

cdr3_nt: TGCGCCAGCAGCTGGCCCACAGGGTCGGGAGGGGAGACCCAGTACTTC
cdr3_aa: CASSWPTGSGGETQYF
v_call: TRBV5-1
d_call: TRBD2
cdr3_length: 16
j_call: TRBJ2-5
clone_size: .

cdr3_nt: TGTGCCGTAGCGGGGGTTGGAAACACCATATATTTT
cdr3_aa: CAVAGVGNTIYF
v_call: TRBV12-3/TRBV12-4
d_call: .
cdr3_length: 12
j_call: TRBJ1-3
clone_size: .

cdr3_nt: TGTGCCATCAGTGATTCGCTTGAGTACAATGAGCAGTTCTTC
cdr3_aa: CAISDSLEYNEQFF
v_call: TRBV10-3
d_call: .
cdr3_length: 14
j_call: TRBJ2-1
clone_size: many

cdr3_nt: TGTGCCAGCAGCCCCCCGGGACCCAGCAGGGGAAACATTCAGTACTTC
cdr3_aa: CASSPPGPSRGNIQYF
v_call: TRBV7-6
d_call: .
cdr3_length: 16
j_call: TRBJ2-4
clone_size: few

cdr3_nt: TGTGCCAGCAGCTTAGCGCAGGGAGCTTCCTACGAGCAGTACTTC
cdr3_aa: CASSLAQGASYEQYF
v_call: TRBV7-9
d_call: .
cdr3_length: 15
j_call: TRBJ2-7
clone_size: .

cdr3_nt: TGTGCCAGTCGCGGGGGGGTCTCTGGAAACACCATATATTTT
cdr3_aa: CASRGGVSGNTIYF
v_call: TRBV6-5
d_call: .
cdr3_length: 14
j_call: TRBJ1-3
clone_size: .

cdr3_nt: TGCGCCAGCAGCCCTCTCACCCGGGCGGCCTACAATGAGCAGTTCTTC
cdr3_aa: CASSPLTRAAYNEQFF
v_call: TRBV5-1
d_call: .
cdr3_length: 16
j_call: TRBJ2-1
clone_size: .

cdr3_nt: TGTGCCAGCAGCAGGACAGGGGCCAAAAACATTCAGTACTTC
cdr3_aa: CASSRTGAKNIQYF
v_call: TRBV12-3/TRBV12-4
d_call: TRBD1
cdr3_length: 14
j_call: TRBJ2-4
clone_size: .

cdr3_nt: TGCAGCGTCGGGAACAGGGATAATGAAAAACTGTTTTTT
cdr3_aa: CSVGNRDNEKLFF
v_call: TRBV29-1
d_call: .
cdr3_length: 13
j_call: TRBJ1-4
clone_size: .

cdr3_nt: TGCGCCAGCAGTCAACAGGGACAGGGGTCAGATACGCAGTATTTT
cdr3_aa: CASSQQGQGSDTQYF
v_call: TRBV23-1
d_call: TRBD1
cdr3_length: 15
j_call: TRBJ2-3
clone_size: .

cdr3_nt: TGTGCCAGCAGCCCTAGGGTAGCCAAAAACATTCAGTACTTC
cdr3_aa: CASSPRVAKNIQYF
v_call: TRBV7-2
d_call: .
cdr3_length: 14
j_call: TRBJ2-4
clone_size: .

cdr3_nt: TGTGCCAGCAGCGGGTCCGGGACAGGGCTTTCACCCCTCCACTTT
cdr3_aa: CASSGSGTGLSPLHF
v_call: TRBV9
d_call: TRBD1
cdr3_length: 15
j_call: TRBJ1-6
clone_size: many

cdr3_nt: TGTGCCAGCAGCTTATCAGCGGGGGGGGCAGATACGCAGTATTTT
cdr3_aa: CASSLSAGGADTQYF
v_call: TRBV7-2
d_call: TRBD2
cdr3_length: 15
j_call: TRBJ2-3
clone_size: few

cdr3_nt: TGCAGCGTTAGGCCAGCGGGGGTGGGTGAGCAGTTCTTC
cdr3_aa: CSVRPAGVGEQFF
v_call: TRBV29-1
d_call: TRBD2
cdr3_length: 13
j_call: TRBJ2-1
clone_size: many

cdr3_nt: TGTGCCAGCAGCTTAGAATTTGTTCAGCCCCAGCATTTT
cdr3_aa: CASSLEFVQPQHF
v_call: TRBV7-2
d_call: .
cdr3_length: 13
j_call: TRBJ1-5
clone_size: few

cdr3_nt: TGTGCCAGCAGCCTGCGGGGACAGGGGGCCGATGGCTACACCTTC
cdr3_aa: CASSLRGQGADGYTF
v_call: TRBV6-5
d_call: TRBD1
cdr3_length: 15
j_call: TRBJ1-2
clone_size: many

cdr3_nt: TGTGCCAGCAGATCCAACGGGGGGGCAGATGAGCAGTTCTTC
cdr3_aa: CASRSNGGADEQFF
v_call: TRBV7-6
d_call: TRBD2
cdr3_length: 14
j_call: TRBJ2-1
clone_size: many

cdr3_nt: TGTGCCAGCAGGAGGGGGGGTGAAGCTTTCTTT
cdr3_aa: CASRRGGEAFF
v_call: TRBV6-5
d_call: .
cdr3_length: 11
j_call: TRBJ1-1
clone_size: many

cdr3_nt: TGTGCCAGCAGTGACAGGGGCCCTAGCAATCAGCCCCAGCATTTT
cdr3_aa: CASSDRGPSNQPQHF
v_call: TRBV6-1
d_call: .
cdr3_length: 15
j_call: TRBJ1-5
clone_size: many

cdr3_nt: TGTGCCAGCAGCTTAGGGGTATCGGGGGGAGAGACCCAGTACTTC
cdr3_aa: CASSLGVSGGETQYF
v_call: TRBV7-2
d_call: TRBD2
cdr3_length: 15
j_call: TRBJ2-5
clone_size: .

cdr3_nt: TGTGCCAGCAGGCCCGCTGGGGGCAATGAAAAACTGTTTTTT
cdr3_aa: CASRPAGGNEKLFF
v_call: TRBV7-9
d_call: .
cdr3_length: 14
j_call: TRBJ1-4
clone_size: few

cdr3_nt: TGTGCCAGCAGGGAGACGCTAGGGGGCGCGCCCGGCTACACCTTC
cdr3_aa: CASRETLGGAPGYTF
v_call: TRBV27
d_call: TRBD1
cdr3_length: 15
j_call: TRBJ1-2
clone_size: few

cdr3_nt: TGCAGTGCTAGAGAACCGGGACAGAGATCACCCCTCCACTTT
cdr3_aa: CSAREPGQRSPLHF
v_call: TRBV20-1
d_call: TRBD1
cdr3_length: 14
j_call: TRBJ1-6
clone_size: .

cdr3_nt: TGTGCCATCACCCGGGGGCCCACTGGCGACACCATATATTTT
cdr3_aa: CAITRGPTGDTIYF
v_call: TRBV10-3
d_call: .
cdr3_length: 14
j_call: TRBJ1-3
clone_size: many

cdr3_nt: TGTGCCAGCAGTGCTAGCGGGGCTCCAAATTCACCCCTCCACTTT
cdr3_aa: CASSASGAPNSPLHF
v_call: TRBV2
d_call: .
cdr3_length: 15
j_call: TRBJ1-6
clone_size: few

cdr3_nt: TGTGCCAGCTCCGGACTAGCGGAAAGCACAGATACGCAGTATTTT
cdr3_aa: CASSGLAESTDTQYF
v_call: TRBV3-1
d_call: TRBD2
cdr3_length: 15
j_call: TRBJ2-3
clone_size: few

cdr3_nt: TGCAGTGGGGGTAGCACCTACGAGCAGTACTTC
cdr3_aa: CSGGSTYEQYF
v_call: TRBV20-1
d_call: .
cdr3_length: 11
j_call: TRBJ2-7
clone_size: many

cdr3_nt: TGTGCCAGCTCACCTTTTCCGGGACAGGGTCCGAACACCGGGGAGCTGTTTTTT
cdr3_aa: CASSPFPGQGPNTGELFF
v_call: TRBV18
d_call: TRBD1
cdr3_length: 18
j_call: TRBJ2-2
clone_size: few

cdr3_nt: TGCGCCAGCAGCCTGGGGACAGGGATCGGTTCACCCCTCCACTTT
cdr3_aa: CASSLGTGIGSPLHF
v_call: TRBV5-1
d_call: TRBD1
cdr3_length: 15
j_call: TRBJ1-6
clone_size: many

cdr3_nt: TGCGCCAGCCAACCACTAGCCGGCAACGATGAGCAGTTCTTC
cdr3_aa: CASQPLAGNDEQFF
v_call: TRBV5-1
d_call: .
cdr3_length: 14
j_call: TRBJ2-1
clone_size: few